Listed below are T cell receptor beta chains from one sample, sequenced in a study of neurological immune-mediated disorders. TCRdb analysed the 5' RACE reads with MiXCR anew, one entry per CDR3 protein. The sample consists of about 55,000 distinct CDR3 sequences, approximately 4% of them appearing once. What was sequenced was PBMCs. These TCRs come from a man aged 45-65 years with multiple sclerosis. Both conserved end residues are part of each CDR3. The D gene is left open where the match is weak. The listing skips clone size in some rows; elsewhere it reads once, few, many or a size class.

size	D	length	V	J	CDR3	DNA
many	.	16	TRBV20-1	TRBJ2-6	CSARDGGSSGANVLTF	TGCAGTGCTAGAGACGGGGGCAGCTCTGGGGCCAACGTCCTGACTTTC
many	.	17	TRBV29-1	TRBJ2-2	CSGEVRFDTKNTGELFF	TGCAGCGGTGAGGTCCGGTTCGACACCAAGAACACCGGGGAGCTGTTTTTT
many	TRBD2	15	TRBV5-1	TRBJ2-1	CASSLYAGGPDEQFF	TGCGCCAGCAGCTTGTACGCGGGAGGGCCCGATGAGCAGTTCTTC
many	.	15	TRBV28	TRBJ1-1	CASSLSEVLSTEAFF	TGTGCCAGCAGTTTATCCGAGGTGTTGAGCACTGAAGCTTTCTTT
many	.	13	TRBV30	TRBJ1-1	CAWTWTKDTEAFF	TGTGCCTGGACATGGACTAAGGACACTGAAGCTTTCTTT
many	.	14	TRBV5-1	TRBJ2-1	CASNWLNQGHEQFF	TGCGCCAGCAACTGGCTAAACCAGGGACATGAGCAGTTCTTC
.	.	13	TRBV28	TRBJ1-2	CASRVRTAGGYTF	TGTGCCAGCAGGGTCAGGACGGCGGGGGGCTACACCTTC
many	TRBD1	14	TRBV7-7	TRBJ2-1	CASSSGQGAYEQFF	TGTGCCAGCAGCTCGGGACAGGGGGCTTATGAGCAGTTCTTC
many	TRBD1	15	TRBV10-3	TRBJ2-7	CAISAGQGRAYEQYF	TGTGCCATCAGTGCAGGACAGGGCCGCGCCTACGAGCAGTACTTC
many	.	15	TRBV6-4	TRBJ1-1	CASSDVGKGLEEAFF	TGTGCCAGCAGTGACGTAGGAAAGGGCCTTGAAGAAGCTTTCTTT
many	.	12	TRBV3-1	TRBJ1-1	CASSRGETEAFF	TGTGCCAGCAGCCGGGGGGAAACTGAAGCTTTCTTT
many	.	14	TRBV5-1	TRBJ1-2	CASSLAGTDYGYTF	TGCGCCAGCAGCTTGGCCGGTACGGACTATGGCTACACCTTC
many	.	15	TRBV5-1	TRBJ2-1	CASSYPLDSNNEQFF	TGCGCCAGCAGCTACCCCCTCGACAGTAACAATGAGCAGTTCTTC
many	.	15	TRBV20-1	TRBJ1-5	CSARDRGTIYQPQHF	TGCAGTGCTAGAGATCGAGGGACAATCTATCAGCCCCAGCATTTT
many	.	13	TRBV27	TRBJ2-7	CASSYRASYEQYF	TGTGCCAGCAGTTACAGGGCCTCCTACGAGCAGTACTTC
.	.	14	TRBV3-1	TRBJ1-1	CASSQVTGFTEAFF	TGTGCCAGCAGCCAAGTCACTGGGTTCACTGAAGCTTTCTTT
.	.	14	TRBV10-3	TRBJ1-5	CAISEGITNQPQNF	TGTGCCATCAGTGAGGGGATAACCAATCAGCCCCAGAATTTT
.	TRBD1	15	TRBV20-1	TRBJ2-5	CSARITGTGGETQYF	TGCAGTGCTAGAATTACCGGGACAGGGGGCGAGACCCAGTACTTC
.	.	16	TRBV30	TRBJ2-1	CAWSVGWDSLYNEQFF	TGTGCCTGGAGTGTCGGGTGGGACTCCCTCTACAATGAGCAGTTCTTC
many	.	14	TRBV5-1	TRBJ2-2	CASSFQENTGELFF	TGCGCCAGCAGCTTCCAGGAGAACACCGGGGAGCTGTTTTTT
many	TRBD2	14	TRBV7-2	TRBJ2-3	CASSHGLAKDTQYF	TGTGCCAGCAGCCACGGACTAGCCAAGGATACGCAGTATTTT
few	.	15	TRBV7-9	TRBJ2-2	CASSLGLDRTGELFF	TGTGCCAGCAGCCTCGGACTGGATAGAACCGGGGAGCTGTTTTTT
few	.	13	TRBV3-1	TRBJ1-3	CASSQESVDTIYF	TGTGCCAGCAGCCAAGAGTCCGTGGACACCATATATTTT
many	.	15	TRBV5-1	TRBJ2-2	CASSLGLPGPGELFF	TGCGCCAGCAGCTTGGGCCTTCCGGGGCCCGGGGAGCTGTTTTTT
.	.	14	TRBV20-1	TRBJ2-7	CSARSAKTDYEQYF	TGCAGTGCTAGATCGGCCAAAACAGACTACGAGCAGTACTTC
few	.	12	TRBV14	TRBJ2-7	CASSQAWREQYF	TGTGCCAGCAGCCAAGCTTGGCGTGAGCAGTACTTC
many	TRBD2	15	TRBV15	TRBJ2-3	CATSRSGRGTDTQYF	TGTGCCACCAGCAGGAGCGGGAGAGGTACAGATACGCAGTATTTT
.	.	12	TRBV20-1	TRBJ1-6	CSGGWGGSPLNF	TGCAGCGGGGGGTGGGGAGGTTCACCCCTCAACTTT
.	.	14	TRBV28	TRBJ2-7	CASSFRGPTREQYF	TGTGCCAGCAGTTTTAGAGGACCGACTCGAGAGCAGTACTTC
few	.	14	TRBV12-3/TRBV12-4	TRBJ2-3	CASSLLATADTQYF	TGTGCCAGCAGTTTGCTAGCTACGGCAGATACGCAGTATTTT
.	.	14	TRBV6-5	TRBJ2-7	CASSSATIEYEQYF	TGTGCCAGCAGTTCCGCTACCATCGAATACGAGCAGTACTTC
few	.	17	TRBV4-2	TRBJ1-5	CASSQDNWGNSNQPQHF	TGTGCCAGCAGCCAAGATAATTGGGGAAATAGCAATCAGCCCCAGCATTTT
many	.	15	TRBV28	TRBJ2-5	CASSYPLGGRETQYF	TGTGCCAGCAGTTACCCCCTCGGGGGACGGGAGACCCAGTACTTC
many	.	13	TRBV3-1	TRBJ2-3	CASTQGPTDTQYF	TGTGCCAGCACCCAGGGCCCTACAGATACGCAGTATTTT
many	TRBD1	17	TRBV5-6	TRBJ2-6	CASSFDRGNSGANVLTF	TGTGCCAGCAGCTTTGACAGGGGTAATTCTGGGGCCAACGTCCTGACTTTC
many	.	10	TRBV7-9	TRBJ2-5	CASSPARGDF	TGTGCCAGCTCCCCCGCGCGAGGGGACTTC
many	TRBD1	15	TRBV20-1	TRBJ1-5	CSVAEVGQGFKPQNF	TGCAGTGTCGCCGAGGTCGGACAGGGATTTAAGCCCCAGAATTTT
many	.	11	TRBV20-1	TRBJ2-2	CSAWGTGELFF	TGCAGTGCGTGGGGCACCGGGGAGCTGTTTTTT
many	.	13	TRBV20-1	TRBJ2-7	CSATLASSGEQYF	TGCAGTGCAACCTTAGCATCCTCGGGAGAGCAGTACTTC
many	TRBD1	17	TRBV27	TRBJ1-2	CASSGWRDRQKLVGYTF	TGTGCCAGCAGTGGATGGCGGGACAGACAAAAACTGGTTGGCTACACCTTC
many	TRBD2	20	TRBV9	TRBJ2-1	CASSVATQGAVVAGGDEQFF	TGTGCCAGCAGCGTAGCTACGCAGGGGGCGGTGGTAGCGGGAGGTGACGAGCAGTTCTTC
few	TRBD1	14	TRBV3-1	TRBJ2-1	CASSQEGQLNEQFF	TGTGCCAGCAGCCAAGAGGGACAGCTCAATGAGCAGTTCTTC
many	.	15	TRBV20-1	TRBJ2-5	CSARDPAGGQETQYF	TGCAGTGCTAGAGATCCCGCCGGGGGCCAAGAGACCCAGTACTTC
many	TRBD1	19	TRBV9	TRBJ2-6	CASSEGWGTGTSGANVLTF	TGTGCCAGCAGCGAGGGGTGGGGGACAGGAACCTCTGGGGCCAACGTCCTGACTTTC
many	.	12	TRBV7-2	TRBJ1-2	CASSLNPGGYTF	TGTGCCAGCAGCCTAAATCCGGGTGGCTACACCTTC
few	.	9	TRBV2	TRBJ2-1	CASSERQFF	TGTGCCAGCAGCGAACGACAATTTTTC
.	.	14	TRBV5-1	TRBJ2-1	CASSATDTYNEQFF	TGCGCCAGCAGCGCGACGGATACCTACAATGAGCAGTTCTTC
many	.	11	TRBV29-1	TRBJ1-1	CSAPQGAGAFF	TGCAGCGCCCCCCAGGGAGCGGGAGCTTTCTTT
many	.	12	TRBV5-1	TRBJ2-7	CASSLERDEQYF	TGCGCCAGCAGCCTCGAACGAGACGAGCAGTACTTC
many	.	13	TRBV5-5	TRBJ1-2	CASSLKSNYGYTF	TGTGCCAGCAGCTTGAAATCGAACTATGGCTACACCTTC
many	TRBD2	18	TRBV20-1	TRBJ2-3	CSVAGTSGRLQSTDTQYF	TGCAGTGTCGCCGGGACTAGCGGGAGGTTACAAAGCACAGATACGCAGTATTTT
many	.	17	TRBV27	TRBJ2-2	CASRSSVSYGNTGELFF	TGTGCCAGCAGATCCTCGGTCAGCTACGGCAACACCGGGGAGCTGTTTTTT
many	TRBD1	15	TRBV7-7	TRBJ2-7	CASSLGSDRTYEQYF	TGTGCTAGCAGCTTAGGGTCGGACAGGACCTACGAGCAGTACTTC
.	.	16	TRBV7-9	TRBJ1-1	CASSFFGIRMNTEAFF	TGTGCCAGCAGCTTTTTCGGAATTAGAATGAACACTGAAGCTTTCTTT
few	.	12	TRBV12-3/TRBV12-4	TRBJ2-7	CASRSDTVQQYF	TGTGCCAGCAGATCGGACACGGTCCAGCAGTACTTC
medium-sized	.	13	TRBV20-1	TRBJ2-1	CSAESSESNEQFF	TGCAGTGCTGAATCTAGCGAGAGCAATGAGCAGTTCTTC
.	TRBD2	16	TRBV7-8	TRBJ2-4	CASSFTGGMMSNIQYF	TGTGCCAGCAGCTTTACGGGAGGGATGATGTCAAACATTCAGTACTTC